This T cell receptor beta chain was captured by sequencing in a study of PD-1 blockade in mismatch repair-deficient tumors. Study as a whole: Patients had approximately 11 mismatch repair-deficient cancer types and were previously treated and progressing. Study findings and constraints: After pembrolizumab, tumor-resident clones rose rapidly, then generally contracted before radiologic responses.

PCR or immunohistochemistry showed mismatch repair deficiency in every enrolled patient. A few pembrolizumab responders had their TCRs sequenced. On this clone itself: Its antigen is currently unknown.

Sequenced by immunoSEQ multiplex PCR; TCRdb stores in-frame clones only, minus some. Among about 25,000 clones listed, approximately 88% were seen once. Sequences were derived from PBMCs, sampled before pembrolizumab treatment. The receptor's source is an adult with mismatch repair-deficient cancer.

CDR3 in amino acids: CASSLTGVRVGNEQFF. CDR3 DNA: TGTGCCAGCAGCTTAACCGGAGTCAGGGTAGGGAATGAGCAGTTCTTC. V is TRBV7-3 and J is TRBJ2-1; maybe TRBD1 (5 bases). V was shortened by 0 bases and J by 7 bases, with 16 bases between the two germline ends. Germline V gene sequence: CDR1 SGHTA, CDR2 FQGTGA. The CDR3 has 16 amino acids.